This entry is about one TCR beta chain. This table comes from immunoSEQ multiplex PCR, and its TCRdb copy is limited to in-frame clones, with some not included. The sample has approximately 200,000 clones; about 91% are singletons. The CDR3 sequence is 14 residues long. V lost 5 bases and J 5 bases, leaving 13 bases between the germline ends. Germline CDR1 reads SGHVS; CDR2 reads FQNEAQ. The sample belongs to a study of blood T cell repertoires in COVID-19. On the study more broadly: Specimens from acute and convalescent COVID-19 originated in the United States, Italy and Spain. PBMCs, B-cell-depleted T cells, or T cells were the source of the cDNA or gDNA that made up the material.

The chain couples TRBV7-8 to TRBJ1-5, with a possible D match to TRBD1 (5 bases). The receptor was derived from a woman younger than 45 with acute or convalescent COVID-19. Sequences were obtained from peripheral blood. CDR3 nucleotides: TGTGCCAGCAGCCCGACAGAAAACCATCAGCCCCAGCATTTT. Its translation is CASSPTENHQPQHF.